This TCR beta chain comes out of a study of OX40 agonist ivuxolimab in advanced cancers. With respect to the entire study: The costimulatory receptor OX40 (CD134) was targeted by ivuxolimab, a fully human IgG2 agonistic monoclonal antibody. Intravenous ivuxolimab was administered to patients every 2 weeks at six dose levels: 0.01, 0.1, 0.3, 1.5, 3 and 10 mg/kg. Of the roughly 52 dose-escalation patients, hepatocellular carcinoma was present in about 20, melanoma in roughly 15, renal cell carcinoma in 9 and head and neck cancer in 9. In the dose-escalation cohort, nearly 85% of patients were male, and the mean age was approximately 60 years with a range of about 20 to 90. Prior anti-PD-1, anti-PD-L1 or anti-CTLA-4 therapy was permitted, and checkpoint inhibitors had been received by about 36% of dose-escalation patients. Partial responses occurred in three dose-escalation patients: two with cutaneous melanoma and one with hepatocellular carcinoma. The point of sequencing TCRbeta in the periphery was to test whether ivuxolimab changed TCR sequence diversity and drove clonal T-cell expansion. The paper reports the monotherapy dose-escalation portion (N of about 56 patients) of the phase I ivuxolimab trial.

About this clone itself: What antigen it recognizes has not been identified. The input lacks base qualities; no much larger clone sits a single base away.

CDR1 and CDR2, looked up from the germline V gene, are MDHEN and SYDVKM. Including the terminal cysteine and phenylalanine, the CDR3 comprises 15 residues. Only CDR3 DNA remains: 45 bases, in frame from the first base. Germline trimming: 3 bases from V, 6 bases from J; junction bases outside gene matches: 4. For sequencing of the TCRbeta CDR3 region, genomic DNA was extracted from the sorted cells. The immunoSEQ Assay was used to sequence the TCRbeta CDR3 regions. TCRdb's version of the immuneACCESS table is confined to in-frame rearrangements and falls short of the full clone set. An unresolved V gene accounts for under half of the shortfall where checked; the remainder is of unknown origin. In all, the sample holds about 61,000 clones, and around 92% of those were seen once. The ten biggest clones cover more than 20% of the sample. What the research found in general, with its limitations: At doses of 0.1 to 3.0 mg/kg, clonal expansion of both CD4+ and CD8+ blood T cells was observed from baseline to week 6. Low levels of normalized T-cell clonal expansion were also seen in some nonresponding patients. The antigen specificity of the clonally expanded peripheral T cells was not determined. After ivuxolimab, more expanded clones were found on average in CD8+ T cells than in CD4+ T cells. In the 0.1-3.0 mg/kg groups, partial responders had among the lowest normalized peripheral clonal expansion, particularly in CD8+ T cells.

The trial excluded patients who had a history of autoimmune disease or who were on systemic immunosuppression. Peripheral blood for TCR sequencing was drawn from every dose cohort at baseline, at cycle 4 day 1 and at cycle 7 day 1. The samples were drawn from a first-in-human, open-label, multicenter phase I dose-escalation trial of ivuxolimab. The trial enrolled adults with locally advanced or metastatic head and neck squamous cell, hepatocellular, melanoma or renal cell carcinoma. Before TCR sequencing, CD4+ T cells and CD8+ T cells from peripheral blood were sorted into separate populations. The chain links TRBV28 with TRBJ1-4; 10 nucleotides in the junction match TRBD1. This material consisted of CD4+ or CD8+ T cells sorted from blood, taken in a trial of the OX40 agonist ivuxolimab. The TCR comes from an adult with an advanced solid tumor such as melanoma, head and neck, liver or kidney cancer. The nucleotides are TGTGCCAGCAGTTTCCCCGGGACAGGGGATGAAAAACTGTTTTTT. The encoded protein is CASSFPGTGDEKLFF.